This TCR beta chain was captured by sequencing in a study of cytomegalovirus exposure and HLA in healthy donors. Study-wide findings and caveats: Later on, a genetic analysis was performed. It linked a missense variant in DCLRE1C with V- and J-gene trimming of TCR beta. TCR sequences were mostly rare, though some public TCRs occurred in many donors. Analysis performed later found 16,951 TCR beta sequences associated with HLA alleles at 0.05 false discovery rate.

In regard to this clone: The antigen remains unidentified.

This PCR relied on a set of 60 Vbeta primers and 13 Jbeta primers. Measured with immunoSEQ multiplex PCR; TCRdb has only the in-frame clones, and not every one. In the table there are roughly 160,000 clones, 75% to 90% of which are singletons. Material: PBMCs. This clonotype originated in a male donor in good health and CMV-seronegative.

The CDR3 DNA is TGTGCCAGCAGTATGGACTCAGGGGTGGGGGCAGATACGCAGTATTTT. Protein: CASSMDSGVGADTQYF. The rearrangement links TRBV6-6 to TRBJ2-3; possibly TRBD1 for D (6 bases). The CDR3 spans 16 residues. Between the trimmed V and J ends, which lost 5 bases and 4 bases, there was a span of 19 bases. Germline CDR1 reads MNHNY; CDR2 reads SVGAGI (reference sequence).